This T cell receptor beta chain comes out of a study of glioma-infiltrating T cells after dendritic cell vaccination. Study details: Patients had newly diagnosed or recurrent glioblastoma and received dendritic cell vaccines. Three intradermal dendritic cell vaccine injections were given every two weeks. Whole-study results and caveats: Longer survival after dendritic cell vaccination followed higher pretreatment TIL content.

Concerning this clone: Its antigen is undetermined.

Clones were sequenced by immunoSEQ multiplex PCR, and TCRdb holds only the in-frame ones, with some missing. There are some 99,000 clones in the sample; 65% to 85% occur only once, and approximately 5.5% lies in the top ten. Sample time point: after dendritic cell vaccination, including at tumor progression/relapse. Germline V gene data show CDR1 as LNHDA and CDR2 as SQIVND (reference sequence). V dropped 3 bases and J dropped 8; count of bases not matched to a gene: 2. The CDR3 extends over 13 amino acids. The specimen comprised blood, sampled after dendritic cell vaccination. This sequence was found in a human donor with glioblastoma. The chain couples TRBV19 to TRBJ1-4, with 8 bases matching TRBD1. CDR3 loop: CASSMGQVEKLFF. The CDR3 bases are TGTGCCAGTAGTATGGGACAGGTGGAAAAACTGTTTTTT.